A selection of T cell receptor beta chains follows, all from one sample in a study of blood T cells in healthy people across ages. TCRdb reprocessed the 5' RACE reads with MiXCR, giving one entry per CDR3 protein. The sample records 800,000 to 950,000 distinct CDR3 sequences, under 35% being singletons. These data also formed part of another study, on T cells of mothers and their children.

The sequencing sample was made of blood. These receptors were obtained from a woman aged 40 to 50 in good health. Each CDR3 is given with its conserved first and last residue. The order of the fields is V gene, J gene, clone size, D gene, CDR3 DNA, CDR3 protein. The D gene is left open where the match is weak. Expanded clones are given a class, and other clones once, few, many or no size at all.

>TRBV12-3/TRBV12-4|TRBJ1-5|few|TRBD1
TGTGCCAGCAGTTTGGACAGGGGGCTCTCGGAGCCCCAGCATTTT
CASSLDRGLSEPQHF
>TRBV6-1|TRBJ2-1|few|NA
TGTGCCAGCAGGATGGGGGGGGCTTACCTCAACCTCTACAATGAGCAGTTCTTC
CASRMGGAYLNLYNEQFF
>TRBV20-1|TRBJ1-4|NA|NA
TGCAGTGCAAATTCCCCGGGACTCGCTAATGAAAAACTGTTTTTT
CSANSPGLANEKLFF
>TRBV7-6|TRBJ1-2|NA|TRBD1
TGTGCCAGCAGCTTAGACGGGACAGGGGGTAACTATGGCTACACCTTC
CASSLDGTGGNYGYTF
>TRBV7-2|TRBJ1-4|many|TRBD1
TGTGCCAGCAGCGCCGACCCAGGGGGGGGTGAAAAACTGTTTTTT
CASSADPGGGEKLFF
>TRBV29-1|TRBJ1-4|few|TRBD1
TGCAGCGTGATCCGGGACAGGGGCGGTGAAAAACTGTTTTTT
CSVIRDRGGEKLFF
>TRBV20-1|TRBJ2-5|NA|TRBD2
TGCAGTGCTAGAGATCCCAGGACTAGACAAGAGACCCAGTACTTC
CSARDPRTRQETQYF
>TRBV7-2|TRBJ1-5|few|NA
TGTGCCAGCAGCCCTTCGACAGAATACAATCAGCCCCAGCATTTT
CASSPSTEYNQPQHF
>TRBV5-1|TRBJ1-2|NA|NA
TGCGCCAGCAGCTTGGACGGCAGGGGCGGTGGCTACACCTTC
CASSLDGRGGGYTF
>TRBV7-9|TRBJ1-2|many|TRBD1
TGTGCCAGCAGCCCGGGACAGGGAAACGGCTACACCTTC
CASSPGQGNGYTF
>TRBV27|TRBJ1-1|many|TRBD1
TGTGCCAGCAGTTTATCGTACAGGGGGCGAAGTGAAGCTTTCTTT
CASSLSYRGRSEAFF
>TRBV6-6|TRBJ1-4|few|NA
TGTGCCAGCACCCAACAACAGGGTTCGAATGAAAAACTGTTTTTT
CASTQQQGSNEKLFF
>TRBV19|TRBJ2-1|NA|TRBD1
TGTGCCAGTAGTACCGGGACAGGGGTGTACAATGAGCAGTTCTTC
CASSTGTGVYNEQFF
>TRBV29-1|TRBJ1-1|few|NA
TGCAGCGTCCAATTTTTTGGGCTGAACACTGAAGCTTTCTTT
CSVQFFGLNTEAFF
>TRBV29-1|TRBJ2-7|many|TRBD1
TGCAGCTACAGGGGCCCGTACGAGCAGTACTTC
CSYRGPYEQYF
>TRBV6-4|TRBJ2-1|many|NA
TGTGCCAGCAGTGACAGGAGGGGGAATGAGCAGTTCTTC
CASSDRRGNEQFF
>TRBV28|TRBJ1-6|few|TRBD1
TGTGCCAGCAGAAACATGCCACTATGGACAGGGAGGGGAGTCGATAATTCACCCCTCCACTTT
CASRNMPLWTGRGVDNSPLHF
>TRBV4-3|TRBJ2-5|many|TRBD2
TGCGCCAGCAGCCAAGGAGGGACTAGCGGGGGGGAGACCCAGTACTTC
CASSQGGTSGGETQYF
>TRBV24-1|TRBJ1-2|many|NA
TGTGCCACCAGTGACCCGCCTAGGGGCTACACCTTC
CATSDPPRGYTF
>TRBV20-1|TRBJ2-2|NA|TRBD2
TGCAGTGCTAGAGCCGGGGGGAGCAGGGCCGCCACCGGGGAGCTGTTTTTT
CSARAGGSRAATGELFF
>TRBV6-6|TRBJ2-1|few|TRBD1
TGTGCCAGCAGTTACTTGGGACAGGTGCTCAATGAGCAGTTCTTC
CASSYLGQVLNEQFF
>TRBV7-2|TRBJ2-5|few|TRBD1
TGTGCCAGCAGCACTAGGGGACAGGGGCGGGAGCAGTACTTC
CASSTRGQGREQYF
>TRBV12-3/TRBV12-4|TRBJ2-6|NA|TRBD2
TGTGCCAGCAGCAGGGAGGGAGCCAACGTCCTGACTTTC
CASSREGANVLTF
>TRBV3-1|TRBJ1-4|few|NA
TGTGCTAGCAGCCACCAGGGCGGGAATGAAAAACTGTTTTTT
CASSHQGGNEKLFF
>TRBV20-1|TRBJ1-4|NA|TRBD1
TGCAGTGCTACCCCACAGGGGTCGGTTGAAAAACTGTTTTTT
CSATPQGSVEKLFF
>TRBV5-6|TRBJ2-7|NA|TRBD2
TGTGCCAGCAGCGCGGGGGGGAACGAGCAGTACTTC
CASSAGGNEQYF
>TRBV12-3/TRBV12-4|TRBJ2-5|once|TRBD1
TGTGCCAGCAGTTTCAGGACAGGGGCGGGGGATGAGCAGTACTTC
CASSFRTGAGDEQYF
>TRBV20-1|TRBJ2-3|many|NA
TGCAGTCCATACACAGATACGCAGTATTTT
CSPYTDTQYF
>TRBV2|TRBJ1-1|NA|NA
TGTGCCAGCTTGACTCCCCCGAACACTGAAGCTTTCTTT
CASLTPPNTEAFF
>TRBV7-9|TRBJ2-7|NA|NA
TGTGCCAGCAGCTTCGGCCCTAACGGAGCGGCGTACTTC
CASSFGPNGAAYF
>TRBV27|TRBJ1-1|NA|NA
TGTGCCAGCAGTTTACTTGACACGAACACTGAAGCTTTCTTT
CASSLLDTNTEAFF
>TRBV2|TRBJ2-5|NA|NA
TGTGCCAGCAGTGAAGTGGTGGATCGACAGCAAGAGACCCAGTACTTC
CASSEVVDRQQETQYF
>TRBV20-1|TRBJ2-3|few|NA
TGCAGTGCTAGGTCGGGGGCGGAGGATACGCAGTATTTT
CSARSGAEDTQYF
>TRBV5-1|TRBJ1-2|few|NA
TGCGCCAGCAGCCCAGACAGTTGGGGGAACTATGGCTACACCTTC
CASSPDSWGNYGYTF
>TRBV29-1|TRBJ1-1|NA|TRBD1
TGCAGCGTGAGGCGACAGGGGGGAAACACTGAAGCTTTCTTT
CSVRRQGGNTEAFF
>TRBV24-1|TRBJ2-1|NA|NA
TGTGCCACCAGTGATTTGGGCCAGGGGAGGGACAATGAGCAGTTCTTC
CATSDLGQGRDNEQFF
>TRBV5-1|TRBJ1-1|NA|TRBD1
TGCGCCAGCAGCTTGGGTGGACAGGGGCTCACTGAAGCTTTCTTT
CASSLGGQGLTEAFF
>TRBV29-1|TRBJ2-7|NA|NA
TGCAGCGCCCTGACAGGATCCCTCTACGAGCAGTACTTC
CSALTGSLYEQYF
>TRBV7-6|TRBJ2-7|few|TRBD2
TGTGCCAGCAGCCAGGGGACTAGCTTAGAGGAGTACTTC
CASSQGTSLEEYF
>TRBV28|TRBJ2-5|NA|TRBD2
TGTGCCAGCAGGGCTAGGCTAGCGGGGGTCCTTCGAGAGACCCAGTACTTC
CASRARLAGVLRETQYF
>TRBV5-1|TRBJ1-6|NA|NA
TGCGCCAGCAGCTTGGTGCCCCACCGGGACGGCGATTCACCCCTCCACTTT
CASSLVPHRDGDSPLHF
>TRBV20-1|TRBJ1-2|few|NA
TGCAGTGCTAGAAAGGGGCTTTATGGCTACACCTTC
CSARKGLYGYTF
>TRBV9|TRBJ2-7|many|NA
TGTGCCAGCAGCGTAGAGGCTAGCGAAACCTACGAGCAGTACTTC
CASSVEASETYEQYF
>TRBV28|TRBJ1-1|NA|NA
TGTGCCAGCAGTTTAAATCCTACGGTCACTGAAGCTTTCTTT
CASSLNPTVTEAFF
>TRBV12-3/TRBV12-4|TRBJ1-5|few|NA
TGTGCCAGCAGTTTAAGTTACCCCGGGGGGAATCAGCCCCAGCATTTT
CASSLSYPGGNQPQHF
>TRBV9|TRBJ2-1|NA|TRBD1
TGTGCCAGCAGCGTAGCTGCAGGGGGAGAGCAGTTCTTC
CASSVAAGGEQFF
>TRBV15|TRBJ2-1|NA|NA
TGTGCCACCAGCAGGAGAAGCTCCTACAATGAGCAGTTCTTC
CATSRRSSYNEQFF
>TRBV5-6|TRBJ1-1|NA|NA
TGTGCCAGCAGCCCGTCGGACGGGGAAGCTTTCTTT
CASSPSDGEAFF
>TRBV7-7|TRBJ2-3|many|TRBD2
TGTGCTAGCAGCCGCGGGGGAGTTGGCACAGATACGCAGTATTTT
CASSRGGVGTDTQYF
>TRBV10-3|TRBJ1-1|NA|NA
TGTGCCATCAGGGCCCAGGCAGTACTTTCCATGAACACTGAAGCTTTCTTT
CAIRAQAVLSMNTEAFF
>TRBV28|TRBJ2-3|NA|TRBD2
TGTGCCAGTAGTCCACCGGGACTAGCGGGGGGGCTGAAAGATACGCAGTATTTT
CASSPPGLAGGLKDTQYF
>TRBV5-1|TRBJ2-1|NA|TRBD2
TGCGCCAGCAGCTTGGCGGGGGGGGCGAGGAATGAGCGGTTCTTC
CASSLAGGARNERFF
>TRBV20-1|TRBJ1-5|many|TRBD1
TGCAGTGCCCCACCGGGACAGGCGAGCAATCAGCCCCAGCATTTT
CSAPPGQASNQPQHF
>TRBV27|TRBJ1-6|NA|NA
TGTGCCAGCAGTTTCAACACCTTATATAATTCACCCCTCCACTTT
CASSFNTLYNSPLHF
>TRBV7-9|TRBJ2-3|NA|NA
TGTGCCAGCAGCTTAGTGAATACGCAGTATTTT
CASSLVNTQYF